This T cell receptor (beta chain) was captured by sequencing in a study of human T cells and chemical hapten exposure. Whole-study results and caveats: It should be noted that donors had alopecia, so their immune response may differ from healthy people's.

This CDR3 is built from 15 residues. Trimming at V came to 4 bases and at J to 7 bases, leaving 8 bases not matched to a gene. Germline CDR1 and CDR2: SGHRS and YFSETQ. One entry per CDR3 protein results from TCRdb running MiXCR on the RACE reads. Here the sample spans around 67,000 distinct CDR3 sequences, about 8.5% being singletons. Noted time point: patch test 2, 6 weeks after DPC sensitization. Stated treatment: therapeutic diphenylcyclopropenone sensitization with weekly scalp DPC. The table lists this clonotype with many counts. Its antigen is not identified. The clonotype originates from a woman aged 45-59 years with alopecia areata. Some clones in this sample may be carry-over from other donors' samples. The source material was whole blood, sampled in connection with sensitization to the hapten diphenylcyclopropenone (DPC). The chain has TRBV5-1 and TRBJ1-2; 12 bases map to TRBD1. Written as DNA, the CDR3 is TGCGCCAGCAGCACGGGACAGGGGGCGAGTATTGGCTACACCTTC. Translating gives CASSTGQGASIGYTF.